These T cell receptor beta chains were read from a single sample in a study of human T cells and chemical hapten exposure. TCRdb used MiXCR to reprocess the RACE reads, holding one entry per CDR3 protein. Among around 130,000 distinct CDR3 sequences listed, 10% to 15% were seen once. The specimen was whole blood, collected in connection with sensitization to the hapten diphenylcyclopropenone (DPC). The receptors derive from a woman aged 45-65 years with alopecia areata. Some clones in this sample may be carry-over from other donors' samples. Each CDR3 is given with its conserved first and last residue. The D gene is left open where the match is weak. Only some rows state a clone size, as once, few, many or a class for expanded clones.

d_call	v_call	clone_size	j_call	cdr3_nt	cdr3_aa
.	TRBV28	.	TRBJ2-3	TGTGCCAGCAATCGACAGATCACAGATACGCAGTATTTT	CASNRQITDTQYF
TRBD1	TRBV29-1	few	TRBJ2-7	TGCAGCGTAAGGGGACAGGGTAACGAGCAGTACTTC	CSVRGQGNEQYF
.	TRBV27	.	TRBJ1-1	TGTGCCAGCAGTTTACGGTCAGGCCCCAGGACTGAAGCTTTCTTT	CASSLRSGPRTEAFF
TRBD1	TRBV29-1	many	TRBJ1-2	TGCAGCGTTGGGACAGGGGGCTCATCCCGCTATGGCTACACCTTC	CSVGTGGSSRYGYTF
.	TRBV18	few	TRBJ1-5	TGTGCCAGCTCACCCTACAGGGAGGGGAGCAATCAGCCCCAGCATTTT	CASSPYREGSNQPQHF
.	TRBV5-1	.	TRBJ1-5	TGCGCCAGCAGCACCACAGGATCTCAGCCCCAGCATTTT	CASSTTGSQPQHF
.	TRBV28	.	TRBJ1-3	TGTGCCAGCCGCGCGTGGGCGCCCGGAAACACCATATATTTT	CASRAWAPGNTIYF
TRBD1	TRBV6-2/TRBV6-3	few	TRBJ1-3	TGTGCCAGCAGTTACAGACCCGGGGACAGCTGGTTGGACCACACCATATATTTT	CASSYRPGDSWLDHTIYF
TRBD1	TRBV2	.	TRBJ2-3	TGTGCCAGCAGTGATCCGGGACAGCATACAGATACGCAGTATTTT	CASSDPGQHTDTQYF
.	TRBV4-2	many	TRBJ2-2	TGTGCCAGCAGCCAAGTCGCCTCCCACACCGGGGAGCTGTTTTTT	CASSQVASHTGELFF
.	TRBV7-2	few	TRBJ2-7	TGTGCCAGCAGCTTAGATGCCTCGGGCTACGAGCAGTACTTC	CASSLDASGYEQYF
.	TRBV24-1	few	TRBJ1-1	TGTGCCACCAGTGATAACAGGCTGAACACTGAAGCTTTCTTT	CATSDNRLNTEAFF
.	TRBV11-2	.	TRBJ2-1	TGTGCCAGCAGCCCGAGAGCGTCCCCTTACAATGAGCAGTTCTTC	CASSPRASPYNEQFF
.	TRBV3-1	.	TRBJ1-5	TGTGCCAGCAGCCAAGATAGTACCAGCAATCAGCCCCAGCATTTT	CASSQDSTSNQPQHF
TRBD2	TRBV6-5	few	TRBJ2-2	TGTGCCAGCAGGAGGGCTAGCGGGAGCCCCGGGGAGCTGTTTTTT	CASRRASGSPGELFF
.	TRBV5-1	.	TRBJ1-3	TGCGCCAGCAGCCCCGACCGGGCACCCTCTGGAAACACCATATATTTT	CASSPDRAPSGNTIYF
.	TRBV7-2	few	TRBJ2-7	TGTGCCAGCAGCTCCTCCGTGACGGGCTACGAGCAATACTTC	CASSSSVTGYEQYF
.	TRBV7-2	.	TRBJ1-1	TGTGCCAGCAGCGCTACAAAGAACACTGAAGCTTTCTTT	CASSATKNTEAFF
.	TRBV6-1	many	TRBJ2-2	TGTGCCAGCAGTGCAAACAGGAACACCGGGGAGCTGTTTTTT	CASSANRNTGELFF
TRBD1	TRBV20-1	many	TRBJ1-2	TGCAGTGGATACAGGGGCCCCACATATCGTGGCTACACCTTC	CSGYRGPTYRGYTF
.	TRBV20-1	few	TRBJ2-3	TGCAGTGCCGTAAGCCAGGGGCTCGTCAGAGGCACGCAGTATTTT	CSAVSQGLVRGTQYF
.	TRBV11-2	.	TRBJ2-2	TGTGCCAGCAGCCGTCAGCAGACCGGGGAGCTGTTTTTT	CASSRQQTGELFF
.	TRBV20-1	.	TRBJ1-2	TGCAGCGGGACGGGGTCTTCTAACTATGGCTACACCTTC	CSGTGSSNYGYTF
.	TRBV5-8	many	TRBJ2-1	TGTGCCAGCAGCCTCGACGGCCGGCCCTCCAATGAGCAGTTCTTC	CASSLDGRPSNEQFF
.	TRBV5-1	.	TRBJ2-3	TGCGCCAGCAGCTTGTTCGGCACAGATACGCAGTATTTT	CASSLFGTDTQYF
TRBD2	TRBV27	many	TRBJ2-1	TGTGCCAGCAGTAAGGCGGTAGCGGGGGGATTGGAGCAGTTCTTC	CASSKAVAGGLEQFF
.	TRBV6-6	.	TRBJ1-1	TGTGCCACCGTTAGGGACGGCCGCGCGGGGGCTTTCTTT	CATVRDGRAGAFF
TRBD1	TRBV28	.	TRBJ1-4	TGTGCCAGCAGTTTGCGACAGGGGTCAACTAATGAAAAACTGTTTTTT	CASSLRQGSTNEKLFF
.	TRBV5-1	few	TRBJ1-1	TGCGCCAGCAGCTTCGGGAACATGAACACTGAAGTTTTCTTT	CASSFGNMNTEVFF
.	TRBV4-3	few	TRBJ1-2	TGCGCCAGCAGCCAAGAAGCGGCTGCCAGAGCAAACTATGGCTACACCTTC	CASSQEAAARANYGYTF
TRBD2	TRBV6-5	few	TRBJ2-3	TGTGCCAGCAGTTACTTTGGGGGGGAGACAGATACGCAGTATTTT	CASSYFGGETDTQYF
TRBD2	TRBV12-3/TRBV12-4	few	TRBJ2-2	TGTGCCAGCAGTTTGGGAGCGGGAGGGGCCGGGGAGCTGTTTTTT	CASSLGAGGAGELFF
.	TRBV20-1	few	TRBJ2-5	TGCAGTGCTGTCGGGGGTTACCAAGAGACCCAGTACTTC	CSAVGGYQETQYF
TRBD2	TRBV6-6	.	TRBJ2-7	TGTGCCAGCAGTTACCCCCGGACTAGCTCCCACGAGCAGTACTTC	CASSYPRTSSHEQYF
.	TRBV3-1	few	TRBJ2-7	TGTGCCAGCAGCCCCCTTGGGGAGAAAGTCGACGAGCAGTACTTC	CASSPLGEKVDEQYF
.	TRBV29-1	few	TRBJ1-2	TGCAGCGCTTGTCCCCTATCGGGGTATGGCTACACCTTC	CSACPLSGYGYTF
.	TRBV7-2	.	TRBJ1-1	TGTGCCAGCAGCCTAGCGGACGGACGGCATGAAGCTTTCTTT	CASSLADGRHEAFF
TRBD2	TRBV7-9	.	TRBJ2-7	TGTGCCAGCACTCCGGGGGGCTACGAGCAGTACTTC	CASTPGGYEQYF
.	TRBV27	many	TRBJ1-1	TGTGCCAGCAGTTTCGTGGGGATAGCGTCGAACACTGAAGCTTTCTTT	CASSFVGIASNTEAFF
TRBD2	TRBV12-3/TRBV12-4	few	TRBJ2-7	TGTGCCAGCAGTTTACTACTAGCGGGCGAGCAGTACTTC	CASSLLLAGEQYF
TRBD2	TRBV28	many	TRBJ2-7	TGTGCCAGCAGTTTTGAGGGAGGGCCCAACTACGAGCAGTACTTC	CASSFEGGPNYEQYF
TRBD2	TRBV4-2	few	TRBJ2-1	TGTGCCAGCAGCCAAGAATTGGCTAGCGGGTACAATGAGCAGTTCTTC	CASSQELASGYNEQFF